Each of the 25 T cell receptor beta chains below was sequenced from the same sample in a study of type 1 regulatory T cells. TCRdb reanalysed the reads using MiXCR and keeps one entry per CDR3 protein. The sample has 75,000 to 100,000 distinct CDR3 sequences; about 28% are singletons. The sequenced sample consisted of CD4+ T cells, either the whole sample or a sorted fraction (not recorded which). Receptors originate from a human donor in good health.

This chain uses TRBV5-1 with TRBJ2-1, with a weak D call TRBD2 (6 bases). The CDR3 sequence is 14 residues long. Looked up from germline, CDR1 is SGHRS and CDR2 is YFSETQ. Trimming left V 0 bases short and J 7 bases short, with 11 bases between. The CDR3, as DNA: TGCGCCAGCAGCTTGGGCCTAGCGAGTAATGAGCAGTTCTTC. Translating gives CASSLGLASNEQFF.

The gene calls are TRBV20-1 and TRBJ2-3; D perhaps matches TRBD2 (5 bases). The length of the CDR3 is 14 residues. Germline V gene data show CDR1 as DFQATT and CDR2 as SNEGSKA (reference sequence). The DNA for the CDR3 is TGCAGCGTTACCGCCAGCGGATTCACAGATACGCAGTATTTT. Protein sequence: CSVTASGFTDTQYF.

This clonotype was observed a handful of times. This chain joins TRBV6-5 and TRBJ2-3, with D possibly TRBD1 on 6 matching bases. The germline CDR1 and CDR2 sequences are MNHEY and SVGAGI. The CDR3 totals 13 residues. Trimming stripped 6 bases from V and 2 bases from J, with 9 bases between. The CDR3 here is CASSRDNTDTQYF. Written as DNA, the CDR3 is TGTGCCAGCAGCCGGGACAACACAGATACGCAGTATTTT.

This sequence joins TRBV4-1 and TRBJ2-3; D not resolved. The germline V and J ends were trimmed by 0 bases and 4 bases, with 5 bases remaining between them. CDR1 and CDR2 (germline): MGHRA, YSYEKL. The CDR3 totals 13 residues. CDR3 loop: CASSQEGPDTQYF. CDR3 DNA sequence: TGCGCCAGCAGCCAAGAAGGTCCAGATACGCAGTATTTT.

This chain joins TRBV10-3 and TRBJ2-7; the match to TRBD1 covers 9 bases. Unmatched junction bases numbered 7, after V lost 7 bases and J lost 6 bases. The CDR3 spans 13 residues. The germline CDR1 and CDR2 sequences are ENHRY and SYGVKD. The CDR3 coding sequence is TGTGCCATCACCCCGGACAGGGGATCCGAGCAGTACTTC. It yields the protein CAITPDRGSEQYF.

This clonotype was observed a handful of times. V usage is TRBV6-6 and J usage is TRBJ1-2, with 9 bases matching TRBD1. Germline CDR1 MNHNY, CDR2 SVGAGI (reference sequence). The CDR3 is 15 amino acids. V lost 5 bases to trimming and J lost 5 bases; unmatched junction nucleotides: 9. CDR3 region: CASSPPKGTGYGYTF. The CDR3 DNA reads as TGTGCCAGCAGTCCTCCCAAAGGGACAGGGTATGGCTACACCTTC.

The sample holds a few counts of this clonotype. CDR3 sequence reads: CASGGVTDRTDTQYF. The CDR3 region has the DNA TGTGCCAGCGGGGGGGTGACGGACCGCACAGATACGCAGTATTTT. V usage is TRBV2 and J usage is TRBJ2-3, with 7 bases matching TRBD2. With 8 bases clipped from V and 1 base from J, the junction kept 9 bases outside the gene matches. In germline, CDR1 is SNHLY, CDR2 FYNNEI. There are 15 residues in the CDR3.

V and J are TRBV7-3 and TRBJ2-5, with D uncertain. The CDR3 contains 14 residues. CDR1 SGHTA and CDR2 FQGTGA come from the germline V gene. Trimming removed 2 bases from V and 5 bases from J, with 12 bases in between. The CDR3: CASSLDPGSETQYF. The CDR3 DNA reads TGTGCCAGCAGCTTAGACCCGGGTTCGGAGACCCAGTACTTC.

The table lists this clonotype with a count of one. The junction departs from the called germline gene at one end, perhaps through a read error. This sequence joins TRBV20-1 and TRBJ2-3; no definite D call. Germline values: CDR1 DFQATT, CDR2 SNEGSKA (reference sequence). The length of the CDR3 is 14 residues. In DNA, the CDR3 is TGCAGTGCTGTGCCGGGCGCCCGCACAGATACGCCGTATTTT. Its protein is CSAVPGARTDTPYF.

On this clonotype: Its ends do not fully match the called genes, so a read error is possible. The chain is built from TRBV18 and TRBJ2-7; 9 bases match TRBD1. Germline V CDR1 and CDR2: KGHSH, LQKENI. CDR3 length: 13 amino acids. CDR3 coding DNA: TGTGCCAGCCCACCTCTGACAGGGGGTGAGCAGTACTTC. It encodes CASPPLTGGEQYF.

This clonotype has just one count. V and J are TRBV28 and TRBJ2-7; D is perhaps TRBD1 (6 bases). CDR3 length: 15 residues. CDR1 is MDHEN and CDR2 is SYDVKM in the germline V gene. V was pared by 6 bases and J by 3 bases, with 18 bases between. In nucleotides, the CDR3 is TGTGCCAGCAGGAAAAAGAACAGGGTCGTCTACGAGCAGTACTTC. Encoded protein: CASRKKNRVVYEQYF.

This CDR3 is CASSPVGTVDTQYF. CDR3 coding DNA: TGCGCCAGCAGCCCGGTCGGGACAGTCGATACGCAGTATTTT. The V call is TRBV5-1, the J call TRBJ2-3; 7 nucleotides agree with TRBD1. CDR3 length: 14 amino acids. Trimming removed 4 bases from V and 6 bases from J; junction bases left unmatched: 8. Germline lookup yields CDR1 SGHRS and CDR2 YFSETQ.

This clonotype was observed a few times. The CDR3 nucleotides are TGTGCCAGCAGCCGCGGACCAGATGGAAATACGCAGTATTTT. Translation gives CASSRGPDGNTQYF. The rearrangement joins TRBV14 to TRBJ2-3; D unclear. Trimming stripped 4 bases from V and 7 bases from J, with 15 bases between. CDR1 and CDR2 from the germline V gene are SGHDN and FVKESK. This CDR3 comprises 14 residues.

This clonotype was counted ten times or more. This chain uses TRBV5-5 with TRBJ2-2; no clear D gene. Trimming pared 0 bases from V and 4 bases from J, leaving 4 bases between. CDR3 size: 13 residues. The V gene's germline CDR1 is SGHKS and CDR2 YYEKEE (reference sequence). Written as DNA, the CDR3 is TGTGCCAGCAGCTTGGTGGTCACCGGGGAGCTGTTTTTT. It codes for CASSLVVTGELFF.

The chain combines TRBV18 with TRBJ2-1; D not certain. The germline V and J ends were trimmed by 6 bases and 5 bases, with 14 bases remaining between them. This CDR3 spans 14 amino acids. Germline CDR1 and CDR2: KGHSH and LQKENI. The CDR3 DNA is TGTGCCAGCTCCGCAAACCTCGGAGACAATGAGCAGTTCTTC. This codes for CASSANLGDNEQFF.

The V and J genes are TRBV12-3 or TRBV12-4 and TRBJ1-2; D unresolved. The CDR3 is made up of 12 amino acids. V lost 6 bases, J lost 8 bases, and 13 bases lay in between. The CDR3 DNA reads TGTGCCAGCAGCTCCATTCCTAGGGGCTACACCTTC. It codes for CASSSIPRGYTF.

Regarding this clonotype: Germline and junction disagree at one end, which may indicate a read error. The chain employs TRBV28 and TRBJ1-5; D is uncertain. Germline lookup yields CDR1 MDHEN and CDR2 SYDVKM. The CDR3 covers 13 residues. CDR3 sequence: CTSRATFSQPQHF. For the CDR3, the DNA is TGTACCAGCAGAGCGACATTTTCCCAGCCCCAGCATTTT.

This clonotype has just a few counts. The chain links TRBV5-1 to TRBJ2-1; D call uncertain. V was cut by 0 bases and J by 6 bases, with 13 bases left in between. Germline V gene lookup returns CDR1 SGHRS and CDR2 YFSETQ. The CDR3 length is 15 residues. CDR3 amino acids: CASSLALGTINEQFF. CDR3 coding DNA: TGCGCCAGCAGCTTGGCCCTGGGAACCATCAATGAGCAGTTCTTC.

As concerns this clonotype: One junction end disagrees with the germline gene, perhaps due to a read error. The chain has TRBV5-4 and TRBJ1-1, with D possibly being TRBD1 (6 bases). CDR3 length: 15 amino acids. Germline V gene lookup returns CDR1 SGHNT and CDR2 YYREEE (reference sequence). The CDR3 coding sequence is TGTGCCAGCAGCTTGGCGGGGGGGCTGAAAACTGAAGCTTTCTTT. Translation gives CASSLAGGLKTEAFF.

This clonotype has ten or more counts. CDR3 coding DNA: TGTGCCAGCAGCTCTAATAGCAATCAGCCCCAGCATTTT. This sequence encodes CASSSNSNQPQHF. This sequence joins TRBV7-2 and TRBJ1-5; D remains ambiguous. V lost 4 bases and J lost 0, with 4 bases in between. This CDR3 spans 13 amino acids. Germline assignment: CDR1 SGHTA and CDR2 FQGNSA.

The chain carries TRBV15 and TRBJ1-1; 10 nucleotides match TRBD1. Germline V CDR1 and CDR2: LNHNV, YYDKDF (reference sequence). The trim removed 6 bases at V and 4 bases at J, leaving 8 bases unmatched. The CDR3 extends over 15 amino acids. This CDR3 reads CATSRRDRGSTEAFF. In nucleotides, the CDR3 is TGTGCCACCAGTCGGAGGGACAGGGGATCCACTGAAGCTTTCTTT. Full variable domain (rest looked up from reference TRBV15 and TRBJ1-1): DAMVIQNPRYQVTQFGKPVTLSCSQTLNHNVMYWYQQKSSQAPKLLFHYYDKDFNNEADTPDNFQSRRPNTSFCFLDIRSPGLGDTAMYLCATSRRDRGSTEAFFGQGTRLTVV.

The V and J genes are TRBV4-2 and TRBJ2-7, with 8 bases aligning to TRBD2. This CDR3 contains 16 residues. The trim removed 3 bases at V and 6 bases at J, leaving 13 bases unmatched. Germline V lookup: CDR1 LGHNA, CDR2 YNFKEQ. In DNA form, the CDR3 reads TGTGCCAGCAGCCAGGGCAGGGGAGCGGGAGAGGTCGAGCAGTACTTC. This translates into CASSQGRGAGEVEQYF.

To note about this clonotype: Germline is not matched at one junction end, which may reflect a read error. The chain is built from TRBV5-5 and TRBJ1-2; no firm D call. CDR1 is SGHKS and CDR2 is YYEKEE in the germline V gene (reference sequence). This CDR3 contains 16 residues. Here the CDR3 DNA reads TGTGCCAACAGCCTCGACCCTGGGCGGCAAAACTATGGCTACACCTTC. Residues: CANSLDPGRQNYGYTF.

The CDR3 region is CATSAGQSGYEQYF. DNA of the CDR3: TGTGCCACCAGCGCGGGACAGTCGGGGTACGAGCAGTACTTC. The rearrangement links TRBV15 to TRBJ2-7; tentatively, D is TRBD1 (7 bases). With 5 bases removed from V and 4 bases from J, the gap between germline ends came to 15 bases. This CDR3 spans 14 amino acids. From germline, CDR1 is LNHNV and CDR2 YYDKDF (reference sequence).

The J gene is TRBJ1-5, the V gene TRBV7-2, with D perhaps TRBD1 (6 bases). The CDR3 has 14 amino acids. Trimming took 1 base from V and 11 from J, leaving 15 bases between them. The germline gives CDR1 SGHTA, CDR2 FQGNSA. CDR3 bases: TGTGCCAGCAGCTTAGTGACAGGCCAATCGGCCCAGCATTTT. Translation gives CASSLVTGQSAQHF.